The 5 T cell receptor beta chains below were found in one sample sequenced in a study of T cells after yellow fever vaccination. TCRdb independently ran MiXCR on the 5' RACE reads; one entry per CDR3 protein. The table shows 500,000 to 700,000 distinct CDR3 sequences, with roughly 21% occurring only once. Sample: PBMCs, taken 15 days after the yellow fever booster vaccination. Source of these receptors: a man aged 25 to 40 who received the YFV17D yellow fever vaccine.

This chain uses TRBV20-1 with TRBJ2-7; the D is unclear. Germline values: CDR1 DFQATT, CDR2 SNEGSKA (reference sequence). The CDR3 sequence is 13 residues long. Trimming cost V 2 bases and J 2 bases, with 10 bases left between them. CDR3 in DNA: TGCAGTGCTAGAAACGGGCTCGCCTACGAGCAGTACTTC. Protein sequence: CSARNGLAYEQYF.

V gene TRBV5-1 combines with J gene TRBJ2-3; possibly TRBD1 for D (5 bases). With 8 bases removed from V and 0 bases from J, the gap between germline ends came to 10 bases. The CDR3 has 13 residues. Looked up from germline, CDR1 is SGHRS and CDR2 is YFSETQ. The CDR3 sequence: CARDISSTDTQYF. CDR3 nucleotides: TGCGCCAGGGACATCTCCAGCACAGATACGCAGTATTTT. Filled out from reference TRBV5-1 and TRBJ2-3, the complete variable domain reads KAGVTQTPRYLIKTRGQQVTLSCSPISGHRSVSWYQQTPGQGLQFLFEYFSETQRNKGNFPGRFSGRQFSNSRSEMNVSTLELGDSALYLCARDISSTDTQYFGPGTRLTVL.

Only a few counts were recorded for this clonotype. V is TRBV7-2 and J is TRBJ2-3, with 16 bases identical to TRBD2. The CDR3 totals 17 residues. The V gene's germline CDR1 is SGHTA and CDR2 FQGNSA. V shed 6 bases, J shed 1 base, and the junction held 4 bases outside the gene matches. In nucleotides, the CDR3 is TGTGCCAGCAGGCCCGGGACTAGCGGGAGGGGCACAGATACGCAGTATTTT. This translates into CASRPGTSGRGTDTQYF.

This clonotype was seen a handful of times. The chain carries TRBV14 and TRBJ2-5; D not resolved. The CDR3 runs 12 residues. V dropped 3 bases and J dropped 6 bases, with 8 bases sitting between them. Germline V gene lookup returns CDR1 SGHDN and CDR2 FVKESK. DNA for the CDR3: TGTGCCAGCAGCCAGGCAGCGAAGACCCAGTACTTC. Translating it yields CASSQAAKTQYF.

The V and J genes are TRBV12-3 or TRBV12-4 and TRBJ2-1; D is possibly TRBD2 (6 bases). This CDR3 is 14 amino acids long. V was cut by 7 bases and J by 7 bases, with 17 bases left in between. The CDR3 DNA reads as TGTGCCAGCAACACGAGGGGACTTGCTAATGAGCAGTTCTTC. Translating it yields CASNTRGLANEQFF.